Here is one T cell receptor beta chain with its context. This clonotype was detected ten times or more. The clone's antigen remains unknown. No much larger clone is present one base from it, and per-base qualities are unavailable. Stable Graves' hyperthyroidism was defined as the absence of progression to ophthalmopathy over 18 months of follow-up. Hyperthyroidism patients were newly diagnosed, had a disease duration of under 2 months, and were aged 18 to 65 years. Any patient with an uncontrolled infection, another autoimmune disease, pregnancy or lactation was excluded. Diagnoses were based on clinical symptoms, serum thyroxine and TRAb, thyroid ultrasound and orbital computed tomography. PBMCs were isolated from 8 to 10 ml of fresh peripheral blood by Ficoll-Paque density gradient centrifugation. Total RNA was extracted with Trizol reagent, and quality was checked on an Agilent 2100 Bioanalyzer.

The source of the sample is a study of T cells in Graves' hyperthyroidism and ophthalmopathy (dated by TCRdb to between 2019 and 2020). General notes on the study: Peripheral blood samples were taken at the time of initial diagnosis, prior to any treatment. To identify distinguishing TCR V-J signatures, a discovery cohort of about 100 patients was used, comprising some 45 with Graves' ophthalmopathy and 57 with stable Graves' hyperthyroidism. Prospective prediction of ophthalmopathy was tested in an independent validation cohort of approximately 18 hyperthyroidism patients and approximately 17 patients who later progressed to ophthalmopathy. The roughly 99 discovery patients were divided at random into training and test sets in a 7:3 ratio. Thyroid tissue and blood T-cell repertoires from several Graves' hyperthyroidism patients were also compared in the study. Following sampling, methimazole starting at 30 mg daily was given to hyperthyroidism patients, and high-dose intravenous methylprednisolone was given to ophthalmopathy patients. TCR Vbeta CDR3 sequencing of 135 peripheral blood samples (fewer than 45 ophthalmopathy, about 80 hyperthyroidism and approximately 17 progressor patients) is reported in the paper.

Relative to germline, V is missing 10 bases and J is missing 4 bases, with 8 bases of the junction outside any gene match. CDR1 is given as KGHDR and CDR2 as SFDVKD, both from the germline V gene. From the cysteine up to the phenylalanine, the CDR3 has a length of 14 residues. The sequence is cut down to CDR3 DNA, 42 bases in frame from base 1. The TCR beta CDR3 regions were amplified from the RNA transcripts. The first round of RT-PCR for the TCR CDR3 was performed with the HTBI primer set and the Qiagen OneStep RT-PCR kit. Libraries were constructed in a second round of multiplex PCR, after which size selection and purification were performed. The libraries were sequenced on an Illumina HiSeq2000 using paired-end 100 bp reads. For the original study's pipeline: SOAPnuke was used to process the raw data, throwing out any read that contained adapters or uncalled bases, had a mean Phred below 15, or lacked an exact constant-primer or identifier match. High-quality paired reads were merged with COPE v1.2.5, and unique nucleotide sequences were defined as clonotypes. Clonotypes were aligned to IMGT TRBV, TRBD and TRBJ reference segments using MiTCR v1.1. The analysis was restricted to V-J combinations with a frequency above 0.0001, which together covered over 99% of the repertoires. A TCS score was defined as the ratio between F50 (clonal expansion) and ExV (chaos), using BLOSUM62-based TCRdist between CDR3 peptides within each V-J. Welch's t-statistics and random forest reduced around 520 V-J features to 13, which were used in a naive Bayes classifier (R e1071). The similarity between thyroid and blood repertoires was quantified using the Morisita-Horn index. TCRdb applied fastp at Q25 and MiXCR to the public reads, then kept only in-frame beta chains. Rows matching on CDR3 protein sequence are summarized as one entry with the most common DNA and genes. TCRdb assigned the V and J calls; the authors' analysis was not used. Here the sample has hundreds of thousands of distinct CDR3 sequences; around a third occur a single time. The ten largest clones take up less than 40% of the sample.

Paper-wide results and their limitations: In validation, the model predicted progression to ophthalmopathy with just under 71% sensitivity and approximately 72% specificity, a median of 6.5 months before onset. A 13 V-J signature model separated ophthalmopathy from stable hyperthyroidism, with roughly 88% sensitivity and 81.08% specificity in cross-validation and 80%/75% in testing. Most expanded thyroid clonotypes (frequency above 0.001) were also detected in blood, suggesting blood repertoires may reflect thyroid immune responses. No statistical method was used to fix the sample size in advance, and group allocation was not hidden from the investigators.

This clonotype originated in a woman aged 40 to 50 with Graves' hyperthyroidism. The sequence is built from TRBV24-1 and TRBJ2-2, with 7 bases aligning to TRBD1. Sequenced input: blood. At the DNA level, the sequence is TGTGCCACTAGGGACAGCACTAGCACCGGGGAGCTGTTTTTT. It encodes CATRDSTSTGELFF.